This TCR beta chain was captured by sequencing in a study of blood T cell repertoires in COVID-19. Study as a whole: PBMCs, B-cell-depleted T cells, or T cells provided the cDNA or gDNA that made up the material.

For recovered donors of Cohort 3, there were two negative PCRs, clearance, or symptom resolution. In the authors' workflow: Reference gene primer amplification gave estimated nucleated cell counts. Sequencing used immunoSEQ multiplex PCR; TCRdb keeps in-frame clones, though not all of them. That table supplies the V and J calls and clone size; D and trimming were determined from the DNA. The data contain 140,000 or so clones, just under 85% of them singletons. Trimming cost V 7 bases and J 6 bases, with 15 bases left between them. There are 13 residues in the CDR3. CDR1 is MDHEN and CDR2 is SYDVKM in the germline V gene.

This TCR came from a man in his fifties or sixties who had recovered from COVID-19. The genes are TRBV28 and TRBJ1-2; tentatively, D is TRBD1 (5 bases). Material for sequencing was PBMCs or T cells enriched from blood (not recorded which). The CDR3 DNA sequence: TGTGCCAGCACCCCAGCGGGGGAAGATGGCTACACCTTC. This gives the protein CASTPAGEDGYTF.